The source of this T cell receptor beta chain is a study of spatial heterogeneity in lung cancer. On the study more broadly: A consistent excess of beta-chain over alpha-chain sequences was detected. In the raw reads, each unique TCR and UMI combination was present more than ten times on average. Study conclusions and caveats: Ubiquitous expanded tumor TCRs showed up in blood more at resection than follow-up.

As for this clonotype: The antigen is not known.

This CDR3 region has 18 residues. Germline V gives CDR1 SGHRS, CDR2 YFSETQ. After removal of 3 bases from V and 0 bases from J, the junction contained 5 bases not matched to a gene. TCRdb re-derived calls from the 5' RACE reads in MiXCR, one entry per CDR3 protein. In the table there are 60,000 to 80,000 distinct CDR3 sequences, about 14% of which are singletons. As for time point: sample taken at primary tumor resection. No cell sorting; template was whole RNA from tumor, lung tissue or PBMC. There were roughly 72 donors, all of them untreated patients with early-stage non-small cell lung cancer. This sample comprised PBMCs, obtained at surgery. The rearrangement links TRBV5-1 to TRBJ2-3; 15 positions match TRBD2. The TCR sequence derives from a male donor with early-stage non-small cell lung cancer. The chain's CDR3 is CASSSGLAGGSSTDTQYF. The CDR3 coding sequence is TGCGCCAGCAGCTCGGGACTAGCGGGAGGTTCTAGCACAGATACGCAGTATTTT.